What follows describes a single T cell receptor beta chain. Its specificity is not known. Cells sorted by CD45RO/CCR7/CD25/CD127/CD95/CD27 comprised CD4+ naive, central memory, regulatory and stem cell-like memory cells. These data belong to a study of beta chain features in type 1 diabetes. Whole-study findings and limits: Among all four CD4+ subsets, Type 1 diabetes patients had TCRB CDR3s that were moderately but significantly shorter. There were fewer insertions and more deletions at the VDJ junctions of type 1 diabetes patients.

Expressed TCRB transcripts were sequenced because the isolated RNA had all been reverse transcribed beforehand. Around 940,000 reads per sample were averaged for stem cell-like memory samples. The method was immunoSEQ multiplex PCR; TCRdb's version includes in-frame clones alone and lacks a portion of them. This table has approximately 24,000 clones, around half appearing once. The TCR originated in a man aged 25-45 years with type 1 diabetes. Material: stem cell memory CD4+ T cells from blood.

This CDR3 is CASSADRAYEQYF. The CDR3 bases are TGTGCCAGCAGCGCGGACAGAGCCTACGAGCAGTACTTC. The chain carries TRBV7-2 and TRBJ2-7; D may be TRBD1 (6 bases). The V gene lost 5 bases and the J gene lost 2 bases, with 10 bases spanning the gap. Looked up from germline, CDR1 is SGHTA and CDR2 is FQGNSA. The CDR3 contains 13 residues.